This TCR beta chain was sequenced for a study of CXCR3-negative and CXCR3-positive naive CD8 T cells. Study results and limitations: Memory cells differed in TRBV-TRBJ usage, but naive CXCR3-negative and CXCR3-positive cells had similar usage. Freshly isolated PBMCs were used in most assays, given partial CXCR3 loss after freezing.

As regards this clonotype: Its antigen is as yet unknown.

The TRB cDNA libraries were prepared by 5' RACE with UMI labels. Reanalyzing the 5' RACE reads, TCRdb keeps one entry per CDR3 protein, without DNA. The repertoire shows tens of thousands of distinct CDR3 sequences; the top ten hold around 18%. The CDR3 contains 14 residues. From germline, CDR1 is SGHRS and CDR2 YFSETQ. The source material was memory CD8+ T cells from blood. This receptor was obtained from a human donor in good health. Some clones in this sample may be carry-over from other donors' samples. The genes are TRBV5-1 and TRBJ2-7; absent DNA, TCRdb's TRBD2 call cannot be checked. This CDR3 is CASSLAWGDYEQYF.